Listed below are T cell receptor beta chains from one sample, sequenced in a study of T cell changes during pregnancy in multiple sclerosis. Sequencing used immunoSEQ multiplex PCR; TCRdb keeps in-frame clones, though not all of them. The sample includes about 72,000 clones, roughly 89% of them seen just once. The specimen was peripheral blood, collected in the second trimester of pregnancy. Receptors originate from a female donor with multiple sclerosis, enrolled in a pregnancy study. The CDR3 runs from the conserved cysteine through the conserved F or W. A D gene is named only where the DNA matches it firmly. Expanded clones get a size class; other rows say once, few or many, or leave the size out.

d_call: -; j_call: TRBJ2-3; v_call: TRBV29-1; clone_size: -; cdr3_aa: CSVGTSGDTQYF; cdr3_nt: TGCAGCGTTGGAACGTCCGGAGATACGCAGTATTTT
d_call: -; j_call: TRBJ1-4; v_call: TRBV18; clone_size: -; cdr3_aa: CASSPLRAENNEKLFF; cdr3_nt: TGTGCCAGCTCACCACTCAGGGCCGAGAATAATGAAAAACTGTTTTTT
d_call: -; j_call: TRBJ1-1; v_call: TRBV9; clone_size: -; cdr3_aa: CASSGRGGGNTEAFF; cdr3_nt: TGTGCCAGCAGCGGCCGGGGAGGGGGGAACACTGAAGCTTTCTTT
d_call: -; j_call: TRBJ2-7; v_call: TRBV6-6; clone_size: -; cdr3_aa: CASSYEASSYEQYF; cdr3_nt: TGTGCCAGCAGTTACGAAGCGAGCTCCTACGAGCAGTACTTC
d_call: -; j_call: TRBJ2-5; v_call: TRBV9; clone_size: -; cdr3_aa: CASSAEVNLGTYETQYF; cdr3_nt: TGTGCCAGCAGCGCCGAGGTGAACCTGGGGACATACGAGACCCAGTACTTC
d_call: TRBD2; j_call: TRBJ2-3; v_call: TRBV18; clone_size: -; cdr3_aa: CASSRLAGGGADTQYF; cdr3_nt: TGTGCCAGCTCACGACTAGCGGGGGGAGGCGCAGATACGCAGTATTTT
d_call: TRBD2; j_call: TRBJ2-3; v_call: TRBV10-3; clone_size: -; cdr3_aa: CAISALAGKDTQYF; cdr3_nt: TGTGCCATCAGTGCCTTAGCGGGCAAAGATACGCAGTATTTT
d_call: -; j_call: TRBJ2-5; v_call: TRBV18; clone_size: -; cdr3_aa: CASSPVGVETQYF; cdr3_nt: TGTGCCAGCTCACCGGTCGGGGTGGAGACCCAGTACTTC
d_call: -; j_call: TRBJ1-5; v_call: TRBV19; clone_size: -; cdr3_aa: CASKPQGVGQPQHF; cdr3_nt: TGTGCCAGTAAACCTCAGGGTGTGGGTCAGCCCCAGCATTTT
d_call: -; j_call: TRBJ2-1; v_call: TRBV7-2; clone_size: -; cdr3_aa: CASSLAQGNNEQFF; cdr3_nt: TGTGCCAGCAGCTTAGCGCAGGGGAACAATGAGCAGTTCTTC
d_call: TRBD1; j_call: TRBJ2-7; v_call: TRBV7-2; clone_size: once; cdr3_aa: CASSSDRGVYEQYF; cdr3_nt: TGTGCCAGCAGCTCTGACAGGGGGGTCTACGAGCAGTACTTC
d_call: -; j_call: TRBJ1-5; v_call: TRBV6-1; clone_size: -; cdr3_aa: CASSEGPRGGNQPQHF; cdr3_nt: TGTGCCAGCAGTGAGGGGCCGCGGGGGGGCAATCAGCCCCAGCATTTT
d_call: -; j_call: TRBJ1-1; v_call: TRBV7-2; clone_size: -; cdr3_aa: CASSLVPTGQGVNTEAFF; cdr3_nt: TGTGCCAGCAGCTTAGTCCCTACAGGGCAGGGAGTGAACACTGAAGCTTTCTTT
d_call: -; j_call: TRBJ1-1; v_call: TRBV7-2; clone_size: -; cdr3_aa: CASSSRVSSTEAFF; cdr3_nt: TGTGCCAGCAGCTCCCGGGTCTCCAGCACTGAAGCTTTCTTT
d_call: -; j_call: TRBJ2-1; v_call: TRBV7-2; clone_size: -; cdr3_aa: CASSPYRAADEQFF; cdr3_nt: TGTGCCAGCAGCCCCTACAGGGCGGCGGATGAGCAGTTCTTC
d_call: TRBD1; j_call: TRBJ1-3; v_call: TRBV7-2; clone_size: -; cdr3_aa: CASSLRVKRTGRENTIYF; cdr3_nt: TGTGCCAGCAGCCTCCGCGTTAAAAGGACAGGGAGGGAAAACACCATATATTTT
d_call: TRBD1; j_call: TRBJ2-5; v_call: TRBV7-2; clone_size: -; cdr3_aa: CASSLARQGVETQYF; cdr3_nt: TGTGCCAGCAGCTTAGCGCGACAGGGGGTCGAGACCCAGTACTTC
d_call: TRBD1; j_call: TRBJ1-2; v_call: TRBV15; clone_size: many; cdr3_aa: CATSRSGTGRGDGYTF; cdr3_nt: TGTGCCACCAGCAGGAGTGGGACAGGGAGAGGGGATGGCTACACCTTC
d_call: -; j_call: TRBJ1-2; v_call: TRBV7-2; clone_size: -; cdr3_aa: CASRPGILNYGYTF; cdr3_nt: TGTGCCAGCAGACCGGGAATTCTTAACTATGGCTACACCTTC
d_call: -; j_call: TRBJ2-4; v_call: TRBV20-1; clone_size: -; cdr3_aa: CSAEEANIQYF; cdr3_nt: TGCAGTGCCGAGGAGGCGAACATTCAGTACTTC